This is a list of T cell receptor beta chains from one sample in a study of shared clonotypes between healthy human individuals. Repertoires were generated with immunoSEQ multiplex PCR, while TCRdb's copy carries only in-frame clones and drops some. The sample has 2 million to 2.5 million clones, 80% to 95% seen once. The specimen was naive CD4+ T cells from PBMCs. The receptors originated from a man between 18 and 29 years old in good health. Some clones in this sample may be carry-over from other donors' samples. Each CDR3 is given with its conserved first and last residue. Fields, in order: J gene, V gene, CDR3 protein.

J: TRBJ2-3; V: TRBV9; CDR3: CASSVEGGASTDTQYF
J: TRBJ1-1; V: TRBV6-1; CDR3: CASRGPRLNTEAFF
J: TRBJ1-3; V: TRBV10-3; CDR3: CAISEAGGNTIYF
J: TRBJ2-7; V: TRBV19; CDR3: CASSPDPRWTSGPLNSYEQYF
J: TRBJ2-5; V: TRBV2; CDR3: CATRTGVPSETQYF
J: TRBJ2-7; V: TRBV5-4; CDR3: CASSFDGAGGPLSYEQYF
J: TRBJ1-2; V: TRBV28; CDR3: CASSPLGGGMHGYTF
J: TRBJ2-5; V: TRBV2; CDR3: CASRVDRDQETQYF
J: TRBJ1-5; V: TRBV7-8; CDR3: CASSLARGGSGQPQHF
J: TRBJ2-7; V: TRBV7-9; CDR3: CASSWTSGRAIEQYF
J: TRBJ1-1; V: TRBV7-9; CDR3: CASSSLNLANTEAFF
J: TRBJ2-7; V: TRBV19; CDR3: CASSQRGYEQYF
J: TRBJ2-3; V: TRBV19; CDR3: CASSTRTDTQYF
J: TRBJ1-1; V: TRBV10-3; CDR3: CAISERGDTATEAFF
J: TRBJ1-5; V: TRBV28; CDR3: CASITGGAGYSNQPQHF
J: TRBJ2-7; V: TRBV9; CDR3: CASSVPYGPPYEQYF
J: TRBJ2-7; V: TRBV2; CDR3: CASPGLAGRYEQYF